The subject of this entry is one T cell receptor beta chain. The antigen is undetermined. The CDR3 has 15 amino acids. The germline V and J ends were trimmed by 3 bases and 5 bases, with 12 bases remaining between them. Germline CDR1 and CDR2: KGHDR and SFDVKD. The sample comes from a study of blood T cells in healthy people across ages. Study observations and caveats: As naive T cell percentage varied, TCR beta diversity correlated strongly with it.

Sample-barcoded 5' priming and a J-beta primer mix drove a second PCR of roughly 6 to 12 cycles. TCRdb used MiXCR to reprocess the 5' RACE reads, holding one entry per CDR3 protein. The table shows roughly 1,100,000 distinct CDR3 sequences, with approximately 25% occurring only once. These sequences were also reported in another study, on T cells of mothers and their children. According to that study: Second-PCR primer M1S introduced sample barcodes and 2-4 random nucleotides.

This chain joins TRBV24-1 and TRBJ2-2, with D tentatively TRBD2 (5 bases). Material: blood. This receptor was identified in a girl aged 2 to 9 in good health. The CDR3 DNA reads TGTGCCACCAGTGATCGGACTCGTTATACCGGGGAGCTGTTTTTT. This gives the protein CATSDRTRYTGELFF.